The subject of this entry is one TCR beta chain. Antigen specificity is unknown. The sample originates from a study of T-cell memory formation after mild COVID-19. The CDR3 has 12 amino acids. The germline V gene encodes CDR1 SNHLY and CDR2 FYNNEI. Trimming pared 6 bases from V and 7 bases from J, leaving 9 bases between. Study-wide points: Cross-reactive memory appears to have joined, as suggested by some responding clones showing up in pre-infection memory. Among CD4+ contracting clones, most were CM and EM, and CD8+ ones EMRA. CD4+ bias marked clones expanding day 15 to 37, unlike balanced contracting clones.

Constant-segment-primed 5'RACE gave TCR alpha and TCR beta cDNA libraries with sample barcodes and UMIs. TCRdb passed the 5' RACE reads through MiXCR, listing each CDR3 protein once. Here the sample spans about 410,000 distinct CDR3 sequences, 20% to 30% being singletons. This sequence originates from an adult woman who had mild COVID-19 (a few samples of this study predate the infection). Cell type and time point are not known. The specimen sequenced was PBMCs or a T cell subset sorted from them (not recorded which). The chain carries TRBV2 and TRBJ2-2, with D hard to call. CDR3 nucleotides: TGTGCCAGCAGCCCCGAGCGCGGGGAGCTGTTTTTT. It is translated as CASSPERGELFF. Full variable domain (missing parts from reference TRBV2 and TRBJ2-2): EPEVTQTPSHQVTQMGQEVILRCVPISNHLYFYWYRQILGQKVEFLVSFYNNEISEKSEIFDDQFSVERPDGSNFTLKIRSTKLEDSAMYFCASSPERGELFFGEGSRLTVL.